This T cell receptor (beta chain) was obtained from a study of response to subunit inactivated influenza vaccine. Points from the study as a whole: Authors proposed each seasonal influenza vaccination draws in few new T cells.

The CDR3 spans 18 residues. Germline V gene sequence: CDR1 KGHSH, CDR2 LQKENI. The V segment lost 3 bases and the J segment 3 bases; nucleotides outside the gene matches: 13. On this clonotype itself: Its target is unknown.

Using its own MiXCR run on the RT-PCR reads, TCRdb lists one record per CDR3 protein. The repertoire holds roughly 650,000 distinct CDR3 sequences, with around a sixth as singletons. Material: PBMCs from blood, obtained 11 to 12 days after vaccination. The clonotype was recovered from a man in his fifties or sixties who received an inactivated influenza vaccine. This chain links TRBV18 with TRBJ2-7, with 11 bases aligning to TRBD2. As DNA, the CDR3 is TGTGCCAGCTCACCCCTACAGGGGGGGACTAGCGGTTACTACGAGCAGTACTTC. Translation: CASSPLQGGTSGYYEQYF.